This TCR beta chain was identified in a study of T-cell memory formation after mild COVID-19. Study as a whole: Among the donors, TCR clusters were largely specific to each donor.

TCRdb reanalysed the 5' RACE reads using MiXCR and keeps one entry per CDR3 protein. The sample has 500,000 to 550,000 distinct CDR3 sequences; approximately 20% are singletons. Study-wide results and caveats: Memory sampled before infection contained some responding clones, suggesting cross-reactive memory joined. Contracting CD4+ clones sat mainly in CM and EM; CD8+ in EMRA.

V was shortened by 0 bases and J by 0 bases, with 12 bases between the two germline ends. Germline V lookup: CDR1 SGDLS, CDR2 YYNGEE. The CDR3 totals 16 residues. This clonotype has only a few counts. The antigen remains unidentified. The rearrangement links TRBV9 to TRBJ2-5; tentative D call: TRBD1 (5 bases). Sequencing input: PBMCs or a T cell subset sorted from them (not recorded which). This receptor was obtained from an adult woman who had mild COVID-19 (a few samples of this study predate the infection). Cell type and time point are not known. CDR3 nucleotides: TGTGCCAGCAGCGTAGCCCAGGGAATATACCAAGAGACCCAGTACTTC. Translating gives CASSVAQGIYQETQYF.